The rows below give T cell receptor beta chains drawn from one sample of a study of response to subunit inactivated influenza vaccine. Using its own MiXCR run on the RT-PCR reads, TCRdb lists one record per CDR3 protein. The sample lists some 640,000 distinct CDR3 sequences; approximately 14% were seen once. The source was PBMCs from blood, collected approximately 15 days before vaccination. These receptors were collected from a man between 45 and 60 years old who received an inactivated influenza vaccine. The CDR3 runs from the conserved cysteine through the conserved F or W. D genes are given only for firm matches. Where a row states a size, it is once, few, many or the class of an expanded clone; other rows omit it.

TRBV28	-	-	15	TRBJ2-3	CASSPPRPSTDTQYF	TGTGCCAGCAGCCCCCCGCGTCCTAGCACAGATACGCAGTATTTT
TRBV12-3/TRBV12-4	-	many	13	TRBJ2-3	CASSYHVADTQYF	TGTGCCAGCAGTTATCACGTTGCGGATACGCAGTATTTT
TRBV12-3/TRBV12-4	-	-	15	TRBJ1-2	CASSLRQNPNYGYTF	TGTGCCAGCAGTTTACGACAGAATCCCAACTATGGCTACACCTTC
TRBV21-1	-	few	15	TRBJ2-1	CASSLTFLGDNEQFF	TGTGCCAGCAGCTTGACCTTCTTAGGGGACAATGAGCAGTTCTTC
TRBV15	TRBD2	-	14	TRBJ2-2	CATSRLAGTGELFF	TGTGCCACCAGCAGACTAGCGGGGACCGGGGAGCTGTTTTTT
TRBV3-1	-	-	16	TRBJ2-2	CASSQSLRVWTGELFF	TGTGCCAGCAGCCAAAGCTTGCGGGTTTGGACCGGGGAGCTGTTTTTT
TRBV20-1	TRBD1	many	12	TRBJ2-3	CSAGQGLDTQYF	TGCAGTGCTGGACAGGGGTTAGATACGCAGTATTTT
TRBV10-1	-	-	10	TRBJ1-2	CASLWDGYTF	TGCGCCAGCTTATGGGATGGCTACACCTTC
TRBV4-1	-	-	15	TRBJ1-5	CASSQDMSSNQPQHF	TGCGCCAGCAGCCAAGATATGAGTAGCAATCAGCCCCAGCATTTT
TRBV5-1	-	many	13	TRBJ2-7	CASSFAFSYEQYF	TGCGCCAGCAGCTTTGCATTTTCCTACGAGCAGTACTTC
TRBV20-1	TRBD1	-	14	TRBJ2-5	CSASPTGKGETQYF	TGCAGTGCTAGCCCGACAGGGAAGGGGGAGACCCAGTACTTC
TRBV20-1	-	few	14	TRBJ2-1	CSARDLTKANEQFF	TGCAGTGCTAGAGATCTTACTAAGGCGAATGAGCAGTTCTTC
TRBV4-2	-	-	14	TRBJ2-7	CASSQDKNQYEQYF	TGTGCCAGCAGCCAAGACAAGAACCAGTACGAGCAGTACTTC
TRBV11-2	-	few	13	TRBJ2-5	CASSLKIQETQYF	TGTGCCAGCAGCCTAAAAATACAAGAGACCCAGTACTTC
TRBV5-1	-	-	14	TRBJ2-3	CASAGQNRWDTQYF	TGCGCCAGCGCTGGACAGAATAGATGGGATACGCAGTATTTT
TRBV20-1	TRBD2	few	15	TRBJ2-7	CSARDGGRGTYEQYF	TGCAGTGCTAGAGATGGCGGGAGGGGAACTTACGAGCAGTACTTC
TRBV7-2	TRBD1	few	16	TRBJ2-5	CASSLAWTGYQETQYF	TGTGCCAGCAGCTTAGCGTGGACAGGTTACCAAGAGACCCAGTACTTC
TRBV4-1	-	few	16	TRBJ2-1	CASSQATVASRRVQFF	TGCGCCAGCAGCCAAGCGACAGTAGCTAGCCGTCGAGTGCAGTTCTTC
TRBV5-1	-	-	13	TRBJ1-6	CASSLEPNSPLHF	TGCGCCAGCAGCTTGGAACCAAATTCACCCCTCCACTTT
TRBV11-2	-	-	13	TRBJ2-7	CASSLGVGREQYF	TGTGCCAGCAGCTTAGGGGTGGGACGCGAGCAGTACTTC
TRBV5-5	TRBD2	many	17	TRBJ2-2	CASSFYLAGGNTGELFF	TGTGCCAGCAGCTTTTATCTAGCGGGAGGGAACACCGGGGAGCTGTTTTTT
TRBV20-1	TRBD2	many	15	TRBJ2-1	CSARDLWEGGNEQFF	TGCAGTGCTAGAGATCTGTGGGAGGGTGGCAATGAGCAGTTCTTC